These T cell receptor beta chains were read from a single sample in a study of PD-1 blockade in classical Hodgkin lymphoma. The protocol was immunoSEQ multiplex PCR, while the TCRdb copy is restricted to in-frame clones and leaves out a portion. This sample has tens of thousands of clones, with roughly 94% found just once. The sequencing input was peripheral blood mononuclear cells (PBMCs). Receptors were obtained from a human donor with classical Hodgkin lymphoma. Each CDR3 is given with its conserved first and last residue. Each record gives: clone size, J gene, V gene, D gene, CDR3 protein, CDR3 DNA. A D gene is named only where the DNA matches it firmly. Clone size is not always given. Where it is, it says once, few, many or a class for expanded clones.

-	TRBJ2-2	TRBV2	-	CASSDPRGGEDTGELFF	TGTGCCAGCAGTGACCCAAGGGGGGGAGAGGACACCGGGGAGCTGTTTTTT
-	TRBJ2-5	TRBV6-1	-	CASSEWVTRQETQYF	TGTGCCAGCAGTGAATGGGTAACAAGGCAAGAGACCCAGTACTTC
-	TRBJ2-7	TRBV19	TRBD2	CASAASGTFYEQYF	TGTGCCAGTGCCGCTAGCGGTACCTTCTACGAGCAGTACTTC
-	TRBJ2-1	TRBV27	TRBD1	CASSRPGTAYNEQFF	TGTGCCAGCAGTCGCCCCGGGACAGCCTACAATGAGCAGTTCTTC
-	TRBJ2-7	TRBV30	-	CAWSEASAPGEQYF	TGTGCCTGGAGTGAGGCAAGCGCTCCGGGCGAGCAGTACTTC
-	TRBJ1-2	TRBV4-1	-	CASSPREGGNYGYTF	TGCGCCAGCAGCCCCCGAGAAGGCGGTAACTATGGCTACACCTTC
-	TRBJ2-6	TRBV7-8	-	CASSLDPPTSYSGANVLTF	TGTGCCAGCAGCTTAGACCCCCCTACTAGCTACTCTGGGGCCAACGTCCTGACTTTC
-	TRBJ2-5	TRBV19	-	CASRTSRPPDQETQYF	TGTGCCAGTAGAACGAGCCGACCGCCAGATCAAGAGACCCAGTACTTC
-	TRBJ2-2	TRBV18	-	CASSPLGTGELFF	TGTGCCAGCTCACCATTGGGCACCGGGGAGCTGTTTTTT
-	TRBJ1-5	TRBV2	-	CASSSESVQPQHF	TGTGCCAGCTCATCAGAGTCGGTTCAGCCCCAGCATTTT
-	TRBJ2-7	TRBV9	-	CASSAGISAYEQYF	TGTGCCAGCAGCGCAGGGATCAGCGCCTACGAGCAGTACTTC
-	TRBJ1-4	TRBV5-1	TRBD1	CASSLAQDRGNEKLFF	TGCGCCAGCAGCTTGGCCCAAGACAGGGGCAATGAAAAACTGTTTTTT
-	TRBJ2-7	TRBV4-2	TRBD1	CASSRDRGSYEQYF	TGTGCCAGCAGCAGGGACAGGGGATCCTACGAGCAGTACTTC
-	TRBJ2-7	TRBV5-5	-	CASSLVGQYAYEQYF	TGTGCCAGCAGCTTGGTAGGGCAGTACGCCTACGAGCAGTACTTC
-	TRBJ2-2	TRBV19	TRBD2	CATRTSGNILTGELFF	TGTGCCACCCGGACTAGCGGCAACATACTCACCGGGGAGCTGTTTTTT
-	TRBJ2-5	TRBV30	-	CAWSGGLAETQYF	TGTGCCTGGAGTGGGGGACTTGCGGAGACCCAGTACTTC
-	TRBJ2-1	TRBV9	TRBD2	CASSPPGAGGWNEQFF	TGTGCCAGCAGTCCCCCCGGGGCGGGGGGTTGGAATGAGCAGTTCTTC
-	TRBJ1-5	TRBV6-1	-	CASSAGWGPQHF	TGTGCCAGCAGTGCGGGCTGGGGGCCCCAGCATTTT
-	TRBJ2-3	TRBV5-4	-	CASSSPLRREDTQYF	TGTGCCAGCAGCTCACCGCTACGGAGGGAAGATACGCAGTATTTT
-	TRBJ2-5	TRBV13	-	CASRRVGQETQYF	TGTGCCAGCCGGAGGGTAGGGCAAGAGACCCAGTACTTC
-	TRBJ1-2	TRBV5-4	-	CASSVGQRDAGYTF	TGTGCCAGCAGCGTCGGACAGAGGGATGCCGGCTACACCTTC
-	TRBJ1-4	TRBV30	-	CAWQGPNEKLFF	TGTGCCTGGCAGGGACCTAATGAAAAACTGTTTTTT
-	TRBJ1-5	TRBV19	-	CASSMWASNQPQHF	TGTGCCAGTAGTATGTGGGCTAGCAATCAGCCCCAGCATTTT
-	TRBJ2-4	TRBV30	-	CAWSVPDGTAKNIQYF	TGTGCCTGGAGTGTACCAGACGGTACGGCCAAAAACATTCAGTACTTC
-	TRBJ2-4	TRBV7-2	-	CASSANQVSTAKNIQYF	TGTGCCAGCAGCGCAAACCAGGTTTCAACAGCCAAAAACATTCAGTACTTC
-	TRBJ2-3	TRBV19	TRBD2	CASSLAGGTDTQYF	TGTGCCAGTAGCTTAGCGGGAGGCACAGATACGCAGTATTTT
-	TRBJ1-1	TRBV25-1	-	CASSGWTANTEAFF	TGTGCCAGCAGTGGGTGGACAGCGAACACTGAAGCTTTCTTT
once	TRBJ2-7	TRBV7-2	TRBD1	CASSKEGQSYEQYF	TGTGCCAGCAGCAAAGAGGGACAGAGCTACGAGCAGTACTTC
-	TRBJ1-1	TRBV5-5	TRBD1	CASSWTGYGEAFF	TGTGCCAGCAGCTGGACAGGGTATGGTGAAGCTTTCTTT
-	TRBJ2-1	TRBV11-3	TRBD2	CASSTGLAGGRGYNEQFF	TGTGCCAGCAGCACGGGACTAGCGGGAGGGCGAGGGTACAATGAGCAGTTCTTC
few	TRBJ2-7	TRBV30	TRBD2	CAWMGVMGTSVMYEQYF	TGTGCCTGGATGGGGGTGATGGGGACTAGCGTAATGTACGAGCAGTACTTC
-	TRBJ2-2	TRBV11-3	-	CASSHGLGRVFANTGELFF	TGTGCCAGCAGCCACGGATTGGGTCGAGTGTTTGCGAACACCGGGGAGCTGTTTTTT
-	TRBJ2-1	TRBV9	TRBD2	CASSVVASGASYNEQFF	TGTGCCAGCAGCGTAGTGGCTAGCGGGGCGAGCTACAATGAGCAGTTCTTC
-	TRBJ2-3	TRBV7-2	TRBD2	CASRLAGGTDTQYF	TGTGCCAGCAGACTAGCGGGAGGTACAGATACGCAGTATTTT
-	TRBJ2-2	TRBV27	-	CASSLFKRANTGELFF	TGTGCCAGCAGTTTATTCAAGCGGGCGAACACCGGGGAGCTGTTTTTT
once	TRBJ1-1	TRBV7-8	-	CASSFSGLPSNTEAFF	TGTGCCAGCAGCTTCTCAGGGCTCCCCTCGAACACTGAAGCTTTCTTT
-	TRBJ2-1	TRBV7-8	-	CASSPSESLPNEQFF	TGTGCCAGCAGCCCGAGCGAATCCCTTCCGAATGAACAGTTCTTC
-	TRBJ1-5	TRBV7-9	-	CASSFVGDDSNQPQHF	TGTGCCAGCAGCTTTGTAGGGGATGATAGCAATCAGCCCCAGCATTTT
-	TRBJ2-7	TRBV7-2	-	CASSYGTPQAYEQYF	TGTGCCAGCAGCTACGGGACACCTCAGGCCTACGAGCAGTACTTC
once	TRBJ2-1	TRBV20-1	-	CSAATHNEQFF	TGCAGTGCTGCCACCCACAATGAGCAGTTCTTC
-	TRBJ2-7	TRBV11-3	-	CASGDLDYEQYF	TGTGCCAGCGGGGACTTAGACTACGAGCAGTACTTC
once	TRBJ1-4	TRBV29-1	-	CSVASREKLFF	TGCAGCGTTGCGAGCCGTGAAAAACTGTTTTTT
-	TRBJ2-7	TRBV7-8	-	CASSSLIVSGTFIYEQYF	TGTGCCAGCAGCTCCCTCATCGTTTCCGGGACCTTTATCTACGAGCAGTACTTC
-	TRBJ2-5	TRBV30	-	CAWSSGGAGETQYF	TGTGCCTGGAGTTCAGGGGGGGCCGGGGAGACCCAGTACTTC
-	TRBJ1-2	TRBV5-5	-	CASSLEGRDGGYTF	TGTGCCAGCAGCTTGGAAGGCAGGGACGGTGGCTACACCTTC
-	TRBJ1-2	TRBV5-1	TRBD1	CASSPGTGDAYTF	TGCGCCAGCAGCCCCGGGACAGGGGATGCCTACACCTTC
-	TRBJ1-2	TRBV7-9	-	CASSFRSGLDYGYTF	TGTGCCAGCAGCTTTAGGTCCGGGCTCGACTATGGCTACACCTTC
-	TRBJ1-1	TRBV30	-	CAWSAVLNTEAFF	TGTGCCTGGAGCGCCGTATTGAACACTGAAGCTTTCTTT
-	TRBJ1-1	TRBV2	-	CASRTDLNTEAFF	TGTGCCAGCAGGACAGACTTGAACACTGAAGCTTTCTTT
-	TRBJ2-1	TRBV7-9	-	CASSLARESGVNEQFF	TGTGCCAGCAGCTTAGCGCGTGAATCGGGGGTCAATGAGCAGTTCTTC
-	TRBJ1-3	TRBV7-8	-	CASSLGRQAGNTIYF	TGTGCCAGCAGCTTAGGGAGACAGGCTGGAAACACCATATATTTT
-	TRBJ1-1	TRBV7-9	-	CASGRTVEAFF	TGTGCCAGCGGTCGGACGGTTGAAGCTTTCTTT
-	TRBJ2-1	TRBV5-1	-	CASSPGLSEDEQFF	TGCGCCAGCAGCCCGGGACTGAGCGAAGATGAGCAGTTCTTC
-	TRBJ1-5	TRBV7-2	TRBD1	CASSSRGGDQPQHF	TGTGCCAGCAGCTCCAGAGGGGGCGATCAGCCCCAGCATTTT
once	TRBJ2-1	TRBV11-2	-	CASSLGIRGSSDEQFF	TGTGCCAGCAGCTTAGGTATTCGGGGGAGTTCGGATGAGCAGTTCTTC